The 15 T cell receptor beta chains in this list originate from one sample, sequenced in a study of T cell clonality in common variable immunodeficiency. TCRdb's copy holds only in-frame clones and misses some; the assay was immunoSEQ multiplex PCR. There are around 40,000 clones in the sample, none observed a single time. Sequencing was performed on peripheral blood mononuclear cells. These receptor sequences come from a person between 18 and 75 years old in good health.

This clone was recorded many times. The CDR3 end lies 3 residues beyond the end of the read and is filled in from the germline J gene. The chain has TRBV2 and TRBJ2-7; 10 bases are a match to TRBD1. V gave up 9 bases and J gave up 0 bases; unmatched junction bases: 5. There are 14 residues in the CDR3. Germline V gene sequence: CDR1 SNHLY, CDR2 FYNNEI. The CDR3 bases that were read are TGTGCCAGATCGGGACAGGGGAGCTCCTACGAG. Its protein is CARSGQGSSYE. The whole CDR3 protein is CARSGQGSSYEQYF.

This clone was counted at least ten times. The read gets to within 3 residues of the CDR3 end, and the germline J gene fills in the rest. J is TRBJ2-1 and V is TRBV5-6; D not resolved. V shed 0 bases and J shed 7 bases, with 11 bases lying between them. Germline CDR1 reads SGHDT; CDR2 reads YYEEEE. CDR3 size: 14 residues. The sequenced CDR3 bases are TGTGCCAGCAGCTTGGTGGCCCAGGTTAATGAG. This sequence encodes CASSLVAQVNE. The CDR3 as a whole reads CASSLVAQVNEQFF. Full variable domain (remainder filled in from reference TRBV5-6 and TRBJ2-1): DAGVTQSPTHLIKTRGQQVTLRCSPKSGHDTVSWYQQALGQGPQFIFQYYEEEERQRGNFPDRFSGHQFPNYSSELNVNALLLGDSALYLCASSLVAQVNEQFFGPGTRLTVL.

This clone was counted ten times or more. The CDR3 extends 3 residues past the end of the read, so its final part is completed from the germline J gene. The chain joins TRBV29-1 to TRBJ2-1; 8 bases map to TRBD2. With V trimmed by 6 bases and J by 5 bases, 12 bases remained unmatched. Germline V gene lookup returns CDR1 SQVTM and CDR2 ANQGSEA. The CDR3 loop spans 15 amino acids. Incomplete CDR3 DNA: TGCAGCGTGTCGGAGCGGGAGAGGCTTGACAATGAG. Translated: CSVSERERLDNE. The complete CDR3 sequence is CSVSERERLDNEQFF.

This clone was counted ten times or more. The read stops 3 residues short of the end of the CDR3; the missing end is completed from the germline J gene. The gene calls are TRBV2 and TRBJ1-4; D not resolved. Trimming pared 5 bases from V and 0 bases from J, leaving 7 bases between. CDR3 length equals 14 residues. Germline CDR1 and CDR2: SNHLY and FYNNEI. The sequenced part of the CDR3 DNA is TGTGCCAGCAGTCCTACTTCAACTAATGAAAAA. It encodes CASSPTSTNEK. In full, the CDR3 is CASSPTSTNEKLFF.

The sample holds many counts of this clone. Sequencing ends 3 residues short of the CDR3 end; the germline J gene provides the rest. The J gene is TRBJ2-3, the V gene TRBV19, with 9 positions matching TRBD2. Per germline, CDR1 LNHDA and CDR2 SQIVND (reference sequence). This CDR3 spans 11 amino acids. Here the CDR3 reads CASTLAGSQYF. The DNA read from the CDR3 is TGTGCCAGTACCCTAGCGGGATCG.

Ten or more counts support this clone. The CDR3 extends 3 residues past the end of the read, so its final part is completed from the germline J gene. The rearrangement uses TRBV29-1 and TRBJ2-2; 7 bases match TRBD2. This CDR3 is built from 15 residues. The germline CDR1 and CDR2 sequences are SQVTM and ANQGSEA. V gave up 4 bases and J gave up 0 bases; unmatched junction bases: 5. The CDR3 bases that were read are TGCAGCGTTGGGGGGGGACGAACGAACACCGGGGAG. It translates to CSVGGGRTNTGE. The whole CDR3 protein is CSVGGGRTNTGELFF.

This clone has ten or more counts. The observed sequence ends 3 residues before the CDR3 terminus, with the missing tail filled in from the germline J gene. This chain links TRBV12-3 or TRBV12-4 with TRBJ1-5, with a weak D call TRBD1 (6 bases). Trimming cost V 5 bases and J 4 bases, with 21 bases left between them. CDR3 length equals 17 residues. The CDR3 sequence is CASSLPAQGERNQPQHF. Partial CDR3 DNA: TGTGCCAGCAGTCTCCCCGCACAGGGTGAGAGGAATCAGCCC.

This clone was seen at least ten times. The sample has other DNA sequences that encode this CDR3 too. The CDR3 bases that were read are TGTGCCAGTACTCGGGGGTCTGAA. Its translation: CASTRGSE. The CDR3 in its entirety is CASTRGSEAFF. This chain connects TRBV19 to TRBJ1-1, with a possible D match to TRBD1 (5 bases). Read sequence stops 3 residues before the CDR3 end, and the germline J gene provides the missing end. The CDR3 is made up of 11 amino acids. The germline gives CDR1 LNHDA, CDR2 SQIVND (reference sequence). Trimming took 7 bases from V and 6 from J, leaving 9 bases between them.

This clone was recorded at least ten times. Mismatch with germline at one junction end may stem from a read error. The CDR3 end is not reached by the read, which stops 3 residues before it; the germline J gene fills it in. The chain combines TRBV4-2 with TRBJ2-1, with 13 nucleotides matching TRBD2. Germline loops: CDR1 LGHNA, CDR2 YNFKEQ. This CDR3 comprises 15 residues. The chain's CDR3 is CASSQGLAGYNEQFF. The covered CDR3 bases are TGCGCCAGCAGCCAGGGACTAGCGGGGTACAATGAG.

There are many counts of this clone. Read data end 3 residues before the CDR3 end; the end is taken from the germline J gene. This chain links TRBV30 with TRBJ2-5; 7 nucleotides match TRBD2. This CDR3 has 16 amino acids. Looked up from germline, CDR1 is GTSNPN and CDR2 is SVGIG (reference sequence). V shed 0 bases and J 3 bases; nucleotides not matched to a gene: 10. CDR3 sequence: CAWSVLRGSKKETQYF. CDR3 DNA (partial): TGTGCCTGGAGTGTACTCCGCGGGAGCAAAAAAGAGACC.

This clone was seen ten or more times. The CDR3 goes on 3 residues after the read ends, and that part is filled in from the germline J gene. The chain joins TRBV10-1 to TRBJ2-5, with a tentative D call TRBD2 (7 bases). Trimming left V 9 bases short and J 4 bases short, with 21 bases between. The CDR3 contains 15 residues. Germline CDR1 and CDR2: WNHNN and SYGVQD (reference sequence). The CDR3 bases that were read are TGCGCCAGGCTACCAGGGAAGGGGGGGGGAGAGACC. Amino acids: CARLPGKGGGET. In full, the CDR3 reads CARLPGKGGGETQYF.

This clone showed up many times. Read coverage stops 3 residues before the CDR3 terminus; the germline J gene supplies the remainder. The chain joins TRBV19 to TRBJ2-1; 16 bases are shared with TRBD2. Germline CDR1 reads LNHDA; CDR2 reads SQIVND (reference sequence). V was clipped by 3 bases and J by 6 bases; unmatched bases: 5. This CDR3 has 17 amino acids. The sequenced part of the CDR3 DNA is TGTGCCAGTAGTATGGGACTAGCGGGAGGGCTGGGCAATGAG. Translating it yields CASSMGLAGGLGNE. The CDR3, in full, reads CASSMGLAGGLGNEQFF.

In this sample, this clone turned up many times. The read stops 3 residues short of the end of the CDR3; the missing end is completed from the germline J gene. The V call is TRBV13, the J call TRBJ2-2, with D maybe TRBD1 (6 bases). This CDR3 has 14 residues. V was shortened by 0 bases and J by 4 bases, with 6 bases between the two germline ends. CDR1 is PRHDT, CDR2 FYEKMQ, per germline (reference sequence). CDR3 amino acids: CASSLGGGTGELFF. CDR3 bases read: TGTGCCAGCAGCTTAGGAGGGGGCACCGGGGAG.

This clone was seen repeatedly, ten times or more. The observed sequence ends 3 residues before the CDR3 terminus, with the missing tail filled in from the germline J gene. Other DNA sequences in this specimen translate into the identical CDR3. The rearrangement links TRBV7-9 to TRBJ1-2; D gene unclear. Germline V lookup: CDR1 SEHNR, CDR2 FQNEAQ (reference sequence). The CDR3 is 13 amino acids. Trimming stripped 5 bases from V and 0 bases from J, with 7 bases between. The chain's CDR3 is CASSPGANYGYTF. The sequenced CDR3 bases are TGTGCCAGCAGCCCCGGGGCTAACTATGGC.

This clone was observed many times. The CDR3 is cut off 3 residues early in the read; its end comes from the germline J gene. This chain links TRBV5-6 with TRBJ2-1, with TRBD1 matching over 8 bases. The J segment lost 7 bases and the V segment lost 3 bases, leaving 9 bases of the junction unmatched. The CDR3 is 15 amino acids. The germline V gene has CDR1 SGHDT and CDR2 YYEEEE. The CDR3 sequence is CASSWGTGITNEQFF. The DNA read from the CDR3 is TGTGCCAGCAGCTGGGGGACAGGTATAACGAATGAG.